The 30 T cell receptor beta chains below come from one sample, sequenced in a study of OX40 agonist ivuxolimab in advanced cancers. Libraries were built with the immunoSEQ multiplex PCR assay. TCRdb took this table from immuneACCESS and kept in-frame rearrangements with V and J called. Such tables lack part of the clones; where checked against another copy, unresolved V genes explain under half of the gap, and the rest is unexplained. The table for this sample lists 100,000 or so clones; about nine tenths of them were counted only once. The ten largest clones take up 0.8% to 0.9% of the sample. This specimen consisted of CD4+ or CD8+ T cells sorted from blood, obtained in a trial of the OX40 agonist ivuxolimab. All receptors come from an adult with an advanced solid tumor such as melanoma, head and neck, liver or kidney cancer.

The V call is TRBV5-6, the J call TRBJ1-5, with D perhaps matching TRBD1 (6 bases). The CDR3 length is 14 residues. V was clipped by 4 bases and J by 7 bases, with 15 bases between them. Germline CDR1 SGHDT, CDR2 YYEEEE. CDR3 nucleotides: TGTGCCAGCAGCCGGGGGGGCAGTTGGCAGCCCCAGCATTTT. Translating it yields CASSRGGSWQPQHF.

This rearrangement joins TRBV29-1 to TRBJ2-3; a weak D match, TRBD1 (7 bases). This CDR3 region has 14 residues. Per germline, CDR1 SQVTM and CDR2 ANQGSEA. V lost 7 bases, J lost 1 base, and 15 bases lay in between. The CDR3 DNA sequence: TGCAGCGCCGGAACCAGGGGGGGCACAGATACGCAGTATTTT. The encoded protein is CSAGTRGGTDTQYF.

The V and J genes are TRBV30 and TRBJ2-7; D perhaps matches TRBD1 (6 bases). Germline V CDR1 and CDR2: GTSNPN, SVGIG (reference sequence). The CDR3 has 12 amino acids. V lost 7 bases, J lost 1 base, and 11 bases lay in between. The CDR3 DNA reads TGTGCCTTCGCCCAGGGGTCCTACGAGCAGTACTTC. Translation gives CAFAQGSYEQYF.

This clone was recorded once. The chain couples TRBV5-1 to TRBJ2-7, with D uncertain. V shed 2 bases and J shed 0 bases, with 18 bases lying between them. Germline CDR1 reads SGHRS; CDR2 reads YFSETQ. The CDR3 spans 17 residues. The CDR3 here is CASSFSSAGRSSYEQYV. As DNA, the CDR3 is TGCGCCAGCAGCTTTTCATCCGCTGGACGGAGCTCCTACGAGCAGTACGTC.

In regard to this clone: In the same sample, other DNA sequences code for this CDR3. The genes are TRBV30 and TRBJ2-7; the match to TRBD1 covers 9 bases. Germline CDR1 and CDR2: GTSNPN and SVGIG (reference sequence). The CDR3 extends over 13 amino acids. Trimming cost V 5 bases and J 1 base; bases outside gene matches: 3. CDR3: CAWSGTGSYEQYF. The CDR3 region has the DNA TGTGCCTGGTCCGGGACAGGGTCCTACGAGCAGTACTTC.

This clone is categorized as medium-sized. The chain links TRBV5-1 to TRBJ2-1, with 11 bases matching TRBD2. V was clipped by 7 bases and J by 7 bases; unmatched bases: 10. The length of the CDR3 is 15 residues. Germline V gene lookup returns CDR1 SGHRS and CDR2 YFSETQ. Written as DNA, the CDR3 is TGCGCCAGCGGCCCATACAGGACTAGCGGGAATGAGCAGTTCTTC. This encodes CASGPYRTSGNEQFF.

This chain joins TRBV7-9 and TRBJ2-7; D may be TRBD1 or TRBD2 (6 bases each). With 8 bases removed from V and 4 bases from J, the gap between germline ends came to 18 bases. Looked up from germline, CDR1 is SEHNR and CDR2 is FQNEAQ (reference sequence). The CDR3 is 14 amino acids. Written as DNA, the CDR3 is TGTGCCAGCGGCTGGAGGGGCCAGGGGTACGAGCAGTACTTC. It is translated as CASGWRGQGYEQYF.

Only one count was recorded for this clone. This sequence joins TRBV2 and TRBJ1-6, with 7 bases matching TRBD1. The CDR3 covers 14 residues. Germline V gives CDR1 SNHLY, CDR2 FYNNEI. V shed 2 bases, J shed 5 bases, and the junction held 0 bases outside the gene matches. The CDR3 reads CASSETGDNSPLHF. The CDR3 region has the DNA TGTGCCAGCAGTGAAACAGGGGATAATTCACCCCTCCACTTT.

CDR3 bases: TGTGCCAGCTCACCACCTGAAAGCAGGGACTATGGCTACACCTTC. Translation gives CASSPPESRDYGYTF. This chain connects TRBV18 to TRBJ1-2; tentatively, D is TRBD1 (5 bases). Per the germline V gene, CDR1 is KGHSH and CDR2 is LQKENI. V dropped 0 bases and J dropped 3 bases, with 11 bases sitting between them. This CDR3 has 15 amino acids.

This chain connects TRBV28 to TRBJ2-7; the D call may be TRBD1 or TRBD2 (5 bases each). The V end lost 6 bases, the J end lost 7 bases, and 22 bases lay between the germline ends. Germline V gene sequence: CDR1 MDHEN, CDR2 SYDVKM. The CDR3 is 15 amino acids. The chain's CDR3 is CASSLRGTPTREQYF. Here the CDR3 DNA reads TGTGCCAGCAGCCTACGTGGGACCCCGACGAGGGAGCAGTACTTC.

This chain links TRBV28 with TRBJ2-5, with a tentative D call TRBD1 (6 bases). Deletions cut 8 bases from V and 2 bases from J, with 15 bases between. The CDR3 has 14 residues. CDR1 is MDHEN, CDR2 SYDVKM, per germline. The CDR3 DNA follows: TGTGCCAGCCGGCCACAGGGTTCTCAAGAGACCCAGTACTTC. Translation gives CASRPQGSQETQYF.

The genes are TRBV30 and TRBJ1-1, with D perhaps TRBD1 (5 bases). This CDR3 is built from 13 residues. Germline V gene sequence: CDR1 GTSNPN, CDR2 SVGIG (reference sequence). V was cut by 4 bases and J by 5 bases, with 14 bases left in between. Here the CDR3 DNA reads TGTGCCTGGATCCCCGGGGGAAGGACTGAAGCTTTCTTT. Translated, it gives CAWIPGGRTEAFF.

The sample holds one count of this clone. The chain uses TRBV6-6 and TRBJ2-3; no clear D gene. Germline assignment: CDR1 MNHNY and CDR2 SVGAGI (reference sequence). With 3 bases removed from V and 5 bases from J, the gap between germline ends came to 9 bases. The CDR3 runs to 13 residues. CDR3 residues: CASSYQVQDTQYF. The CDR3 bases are TGTGCCAGCAGTTATCAGGTGCAAGATACGCAGTATTTT.

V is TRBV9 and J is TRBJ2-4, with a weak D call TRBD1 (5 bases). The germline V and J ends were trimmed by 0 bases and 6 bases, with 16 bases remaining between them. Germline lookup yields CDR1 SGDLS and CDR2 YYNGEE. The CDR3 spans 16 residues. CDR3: CASSVEGLSPGNIQYF. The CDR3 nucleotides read TGTGCCAGCAGCGTAGAGGGGCTCTCCCCCGGAAACATTCAGTACTTC.

Here the CDR3 DNA reads TGTGCCATCAAGGAGGGACAGTTGGGAACTGAAGCTTTCTTT. The encoded protein is CAIKEGQLGTEAFF. This chain links TRBV10-3 with TRBJ1-1; 7 bases line up with TRBD1. The ends lost 7 bases at V and 5 bases at J; junction bases unmatched: 10. CDR1 and CDR2 from the germline V gene are ENHRY and SYGVKD. The CDR3 runs 14 residues.

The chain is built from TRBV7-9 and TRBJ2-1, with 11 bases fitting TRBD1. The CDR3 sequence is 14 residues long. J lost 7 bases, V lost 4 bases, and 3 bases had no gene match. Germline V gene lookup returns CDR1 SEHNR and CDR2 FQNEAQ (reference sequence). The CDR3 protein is CASSSGQGVNEQFF. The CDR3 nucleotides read TGTGCCAGCAGCTCGGGACAGGGGGTGAATGAGCAGTTCTTC. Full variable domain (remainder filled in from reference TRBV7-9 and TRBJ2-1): DTGVSQNPRHKITKRGQNVTFRCDPISEHNRLYWYRQTLGQGPEFLTYFQNEAQLEKSRLLSDRFSAERPKGSFSTLEIQRTEQGDSAMYLCASSSGQGVNEQFFGPGTRLTVL.

The CDR3: CASSPPGSNTGELFF. Here the CDR3 DNA reads TGTGCCAGCTCACCTCCAGGGTCGAACACCGGGGAGCTGTTTTTT. The chain links TRBV18 to TRBJ2-2; D perhaps matches TRBD1 (5 bases). The V end lost 3 bases, the J end lost 0 bases, and 8 bases lay between the germline ends. Germline CDR1 reads KGHSH; CDR2 reads LQKENI. CDR3 size: 15 residues.

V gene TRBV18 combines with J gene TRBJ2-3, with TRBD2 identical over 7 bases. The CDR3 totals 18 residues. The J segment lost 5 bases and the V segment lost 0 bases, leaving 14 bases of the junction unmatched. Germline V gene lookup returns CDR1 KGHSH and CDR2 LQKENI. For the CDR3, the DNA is TGTGCCAGCTCACCACCTGTAACTCCCGCGGGAGCACTAGATACGCAGTATTTT. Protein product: CASSPPVTPAGALDTQYF.

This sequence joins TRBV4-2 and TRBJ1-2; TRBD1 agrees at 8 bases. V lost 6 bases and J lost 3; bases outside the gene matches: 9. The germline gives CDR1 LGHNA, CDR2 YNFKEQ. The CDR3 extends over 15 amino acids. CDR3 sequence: CASSPLDRDDYGYTF. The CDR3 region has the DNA TGTGCCAGCAGTCCTCTGGACAGGGACGACTATGGCTACACCTTC.

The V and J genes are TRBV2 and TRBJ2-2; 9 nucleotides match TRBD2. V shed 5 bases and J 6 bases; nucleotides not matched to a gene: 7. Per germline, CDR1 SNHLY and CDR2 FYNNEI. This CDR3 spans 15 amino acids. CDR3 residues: CASSSVAGAAGELFF. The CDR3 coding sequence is TGTGCCAGCAGTTCGGTAGCGGGAGCGGCCGGGGAGCTGTTTTTT.

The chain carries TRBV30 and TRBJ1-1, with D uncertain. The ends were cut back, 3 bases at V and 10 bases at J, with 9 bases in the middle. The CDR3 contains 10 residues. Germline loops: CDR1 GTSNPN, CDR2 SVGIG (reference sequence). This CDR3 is CAWSGIRAFF. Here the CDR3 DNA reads TGTGCCTGGAGCGGAATCCGAGCTTTCTTT.

Written as DNA, the CDR3 is TGTGCCAGCAGATACTTCGGGACAGAAGAGACCCAGTACTTC. Protein: CASRYFGTEETQYF. The chain recombines TRBV28 with TRBJ2-5; TRBD1 aligns across 7 bases. In germline, CDR1 is MDHEN, CDR2 SYDVKM. There are 14 residues in the CDR3. J gave up 3 bases and V 6 bases, and 7 bases lay outside the gene matches.

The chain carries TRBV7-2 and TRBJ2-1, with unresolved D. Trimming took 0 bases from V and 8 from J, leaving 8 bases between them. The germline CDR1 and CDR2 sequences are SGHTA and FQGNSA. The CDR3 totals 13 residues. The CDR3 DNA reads TGTGCCAGCAGCTTAGCGCCTTCGGATGAGCAGTTCTTC. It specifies CASSLAPSDEQFF.

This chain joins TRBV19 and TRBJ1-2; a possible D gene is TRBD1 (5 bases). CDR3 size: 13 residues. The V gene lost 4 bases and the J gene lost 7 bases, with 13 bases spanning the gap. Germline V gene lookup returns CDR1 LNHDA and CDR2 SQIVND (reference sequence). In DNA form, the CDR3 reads TGTGCCAGTAGTACCGGGACCCAGGGTGGCTACACCTTC. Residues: CASSTGTQGGYTF.

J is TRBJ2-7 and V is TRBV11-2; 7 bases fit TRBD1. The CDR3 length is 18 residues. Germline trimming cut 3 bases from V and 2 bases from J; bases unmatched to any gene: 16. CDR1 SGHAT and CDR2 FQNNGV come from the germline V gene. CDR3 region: CASSFGLLRDRGPYEQYV. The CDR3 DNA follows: TGTGCCAGCAGCTTCGGCCTGCTCCGGGACAGAGGACCCTACGAGCAGTACGTC.

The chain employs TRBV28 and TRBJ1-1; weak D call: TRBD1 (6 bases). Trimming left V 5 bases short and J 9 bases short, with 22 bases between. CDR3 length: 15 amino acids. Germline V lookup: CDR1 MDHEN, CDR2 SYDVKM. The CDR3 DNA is TGTGCCAGCAGTCCATCAGGGGCTGGGGGTTTTAAAGCTTTCTTT. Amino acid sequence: CASSPSGAGGFKAFF.

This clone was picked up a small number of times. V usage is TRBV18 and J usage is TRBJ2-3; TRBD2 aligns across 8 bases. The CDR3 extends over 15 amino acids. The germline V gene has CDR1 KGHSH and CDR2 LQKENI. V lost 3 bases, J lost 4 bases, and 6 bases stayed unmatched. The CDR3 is CASSPGLDRPDTQYF. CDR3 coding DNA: TGTGCCAGCTCACCGGGACTAGACAGGCCAGATACGCAGTATTTT.

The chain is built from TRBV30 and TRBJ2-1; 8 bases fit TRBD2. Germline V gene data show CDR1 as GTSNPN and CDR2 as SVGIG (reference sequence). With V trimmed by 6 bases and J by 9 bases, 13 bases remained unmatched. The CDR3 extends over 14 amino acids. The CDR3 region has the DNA TGTGCCTGTCGGAGGGCGGGAGGAGGGGGTGAGCAGTTCTTC. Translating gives CACRRAGGGGEQFF.

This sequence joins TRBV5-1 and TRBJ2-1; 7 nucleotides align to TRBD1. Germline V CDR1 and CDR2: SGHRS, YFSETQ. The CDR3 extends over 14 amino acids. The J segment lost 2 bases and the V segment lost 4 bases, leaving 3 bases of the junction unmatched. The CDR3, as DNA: TGCGCCAGCAGCCACAGGGGACCCTACAATGAGCAGTTCTTC. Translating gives CASSHRGPYNEQFF.

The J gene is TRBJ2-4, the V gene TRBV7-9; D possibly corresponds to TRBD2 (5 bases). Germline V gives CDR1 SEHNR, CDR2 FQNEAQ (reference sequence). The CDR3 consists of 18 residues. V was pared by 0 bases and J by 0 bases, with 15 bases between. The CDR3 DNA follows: TGTGCCAGCAGCTTAGCGGGAACAGCGGCCGTAGCCAAAAACATTCAGTACTTC. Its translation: CASSLAGTAAVAKNIQYF.